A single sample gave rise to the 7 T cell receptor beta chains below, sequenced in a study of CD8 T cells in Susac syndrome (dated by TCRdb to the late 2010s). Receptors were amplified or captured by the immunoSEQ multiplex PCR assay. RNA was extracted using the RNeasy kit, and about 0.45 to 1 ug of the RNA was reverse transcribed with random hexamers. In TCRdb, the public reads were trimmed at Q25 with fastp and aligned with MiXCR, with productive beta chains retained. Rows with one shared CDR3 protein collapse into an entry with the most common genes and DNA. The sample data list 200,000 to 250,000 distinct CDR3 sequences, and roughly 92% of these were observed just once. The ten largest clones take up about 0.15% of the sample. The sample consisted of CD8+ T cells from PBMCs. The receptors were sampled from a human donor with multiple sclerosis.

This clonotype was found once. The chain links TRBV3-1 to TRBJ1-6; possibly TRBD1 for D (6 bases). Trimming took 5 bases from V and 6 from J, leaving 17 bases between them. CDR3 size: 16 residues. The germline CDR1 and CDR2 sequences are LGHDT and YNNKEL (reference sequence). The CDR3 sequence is CASSARRGLTNSPLHF. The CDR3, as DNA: TGTGCCAGCAGCGCACGCAGGGGACTCACTAATTCACCCCTCCACTTT.

This CDR3 is CSAPATGKMAEAFF. The CDR3 region has the DNA TGCAGTGCCCCCGCGACAGGGAAGATGGCTGAAGCTTTCTTT. The chain is built from TRBV20-1 and TRBJ1-1, with TRBD1 identical over 7 bases. Germline lookup yields CDR1 DFQATT and CDR2 SNEGSKA (reference sequence). V lost 6 bases to trimming and J lost 6 bases; unmatched junction nucleotides: 13. The CDR3 length is 14 residues.

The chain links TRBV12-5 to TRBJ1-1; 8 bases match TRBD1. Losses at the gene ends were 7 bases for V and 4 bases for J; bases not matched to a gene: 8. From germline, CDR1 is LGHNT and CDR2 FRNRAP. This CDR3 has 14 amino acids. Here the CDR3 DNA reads TGTGCTAGTGCCCCCGGACAGGGAGGCACTGAAGCTTTCTTT. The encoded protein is CASAPGQGGTEAFF.

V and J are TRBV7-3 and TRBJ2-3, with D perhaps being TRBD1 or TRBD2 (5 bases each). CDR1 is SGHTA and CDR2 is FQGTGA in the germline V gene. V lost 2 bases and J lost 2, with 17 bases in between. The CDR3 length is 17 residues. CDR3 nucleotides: TGTGCCAGCAGCTTAGGGTCGGGGCTTATCACCACAGATACGCAGTATTTT. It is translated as CASSLGSGLITTDTQYF. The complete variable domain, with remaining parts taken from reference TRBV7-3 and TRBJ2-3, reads GAGVSQTPSNKVTEKGKYVELRCDPISGHTALYWYRQSLGQGPEFLIYFQGTGAADDSGLPNDRFFAVRPEGSVSTLKIQRTERGDSAVYLCASSLGSGLITTDTQYFGPGTRLTVL.

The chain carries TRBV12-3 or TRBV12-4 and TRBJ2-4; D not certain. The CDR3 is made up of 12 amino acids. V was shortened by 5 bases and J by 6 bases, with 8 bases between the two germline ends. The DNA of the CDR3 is TGTGCCAGCAGTCCACAGTTAAACATTCAGTACTTC. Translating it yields CASSPQLNIQYF.

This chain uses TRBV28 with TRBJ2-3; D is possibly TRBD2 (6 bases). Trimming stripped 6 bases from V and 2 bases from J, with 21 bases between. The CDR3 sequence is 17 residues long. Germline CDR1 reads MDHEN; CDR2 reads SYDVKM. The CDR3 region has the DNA TGTGCCAGCAGCCCGCTCCCCGCGGGGCCGATCACAGATACGCAGTATTTT. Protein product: CASSPLPAGPITDTQYF.

This chain's CDR3 is CASSRWGTNEKLFF. The CDR3 nucleotides are TGTGCCAGCAGCCGTTGGGGAACTAATGAAAAACTGTTTTTT. V gene TRBV6-6 combines with J gene TRBJ1-4; D unresolved. There are 14 residues in the CDR3. Deletions cut 6 bases from V and 1 base from J, with 9 bases between. Germline loops: CDR1 MNHNY, CDR2 SVGAGI (reference sequence).